This T cell receptor beta chain appears in the sequencing data of a study of cytomegalovirus exposure and HLA in healthy donors. PCR employed 60 Vbeta and 13 Jbeta primers. Authors' analysis steps: Later reanalysis found 75 million to 100 million unique TCR beta chains, 10 million to 14 million of them shared. The data were produced by immunoSEQ multiplex PCR, yet TCRdb's version contains in-frame clones alone and is incomplete. For V, J and clone size, that table is used; D and trimming come from the DNA. The sample lists under 150,000 clones; roughly 70% were seen once. Study outcomes and limitations: The classifier, whose performance was assessed in both the original and validation cohorts, reportedly diagnosed cytomegalovirus status with high specificity and sensitivity. Cytomegalovirus-associated status was assigned to some 180 TCR beta chains.

This clone appeared a few times. What it recognizes is unknown. With 2 bases clipped from V and 3 bases from J, the junction kept 4 bases outside the gene matches. The CDR3 is 15 residues long. Germline-derived CDR1 and CDR2 are SGHTA and FQGNSA. When sampled, the donors appeared nominally healthy, though they likely had unrecorded immune exposures. The sample was PBMCs. The source is a man between 60 and 70 years old in good health and CMV-seronegative. The chain recombines TRBV7-2 with TRBJ2-1; 7 nucleotides align to TRBD1. The CDR3 DNA reads TGTGCCAGCAGCTTATCCCCAGGGGGCTACAATGAGCAGTTCTTC. Its translation is CASSLSPGGYNEQFF.